The clone carrying this TCR beta chain was found a few times. The entry originates in a study of STAT5B mutations in CD4+ large granular lymphocyte leukemia. The CDR3 is 14 residues long. Germline V gene data show CDR1 as SQVTM and CDR2 as ANQGSEA. V shed 3 bases and J shed 0 bases, with 11 bases lying between them. Only in-frame clones appear in the TCRdb table, and some are missing; sequencing was by immunoSEQ multiplex PCR. The sample records tens of thousands of clones, about four fifths being singletons. This TCR came from a human donor in good health. Specimen: CD4+ T cells from blood buffy coats. The chain combines TRBV29-1 with TRBJ1-1; the D gene is possibly TRBD1 (6 bases). The CDR3 is CSVERRGLNTEAFF. The DNA of the CDR3 is TGCAGCGTTGAGCGCAGGGGACTGAACACTGAAGCTTTCTTT.